One sample yielded the 27 T cell receptor beta chains listed below, sequenced in a study of T cells in Graves' hyperthyroidism and ophthalmopathy. Template material for amplifying TCR beta CDR3 regions consisted of RNA transcripts. TCR CDR3 underwent first-round RT-PCR with the HTBI primer set. MiXCR was run by TCRdb on the multiplex PCR reads, yielding one entry per CDR3 protein. The sample lists some 300,000 distinct CDR3 sequences, 13% occurring once. Sequencing was carried out using blood. The receptor set was obtained from a woman aged 25 to 45 with Graves' hyperthyroidism that later progressed to Graves' ophthalmopathy.

This clonotype was detected ten times or more. The V gene is TRBV7-2, the J gene TRBJ1-2, with 7 bases aligning to TRBD1. The CDR3 contains 14 residues. Germline V gene sequence: CDR1 SGHTA, CDR2 FQGNSA. With V trimmed by 5 bases and J by 5 bases, 8 bases remained unmatched. CDR3 sequence (DNA): TGTGCCAGCAGCCTGACAGGGTCCGAATATGGCTACACCTTC. It translates to CASSLTGSEYGYTF.

This clonotype has ten or more counts. The chain couples TRBV20-1 to TRBJ2-1, with 12 bases that match TRBD2. The CDR3 runs 16 residues. V gave up 2 bases and J gave up 8 bases; unmatched junction bases: 10. Germline-derived CDR1 and CDR2 are DFQATT and SNEGSKA (reference sequence). The CDR3 region is CSARNPSGRGGDEQFF. CDR3 nucleotides: TGCAGTGCTAGAAACCCTAGCGGGAGGGGAGGTGATGAGCAGTTCTTC.

This clonotype came up many times. The chain links TRBV24-1 to TRBJ1-1; no firm D call. Germline V gene data show CDR1 as KGHDR and CDR2 as SFDVKD. V was trimmed by 4 bases and J by 0 bases, leaving 5 bases between them. CDR3 length: 13 amino acids. In nucleotides, the CDR3 is TGTGCCACCAGTGACACAGTGAACACTGAAGCTTTCTTT. The encoded protein is CATSDTVNTEAFF.

The V gene is TRBV5-1, the J gene TRBJ2-5; 7 positions agree with TRBD2. The CDR3 sequence is 13 residues long. V shed 4 bases, J shed 5 bases, and the junction held 5 bases outside the gene matches. Germline values: CDR1 SGHRS, CDR2 YFSETQ. This chain's CDR3 is CASSGGGQETQYF. The CDR3 DNA reads TGCGCCAGCAGCGGCGGGGGTCAGGAGACCCAGTACTTC.

This clonotype came up many times. The chain recombines TRBV5-6 with TRBJ1-6; D is undetermined. Germline V lookup: CDR1 SGHDT, CDR2 YYEEEE. V gave up 4 bases and J gave up 5 bases, with 10 bases separating them. This CDR3 is 14 amino acids long. The CDR3 DNA reads TGTGCCAGCAGCGACTTGCAGAATAATTCACCCCTCCACTTT. It specifies CASSDLQNNSPLHF.

The rearrangement links TRBV6-2 or TRBV6-3 to TRBJ1-5; tentatively, D is TRBD1 (5 bases). V was clipped by 0 bases and J by 4 bases, with 13 bases between them. This CDR3 is built from 16 residues. Germline assignment: CDR1 MNHEY and CDR2 SVGEGT. The CDR3 reads CASSYSRDLLNQPQHF. The CDR3 DNA sequence: TGTGCCAGCAGTTACTCTCGGGACCTCCTAAATCAGCCCCAGCATTTT.

This clonotype came up many times. V and J are TRBV18 and TRBJ1-2; D might be TRBD1 (5 bases). From germline, CDR1 is KGHSH and CDR2 LQKENI. Between the trimmed V and J ends, which lost 4 bases and 8 bases, there was a span of 14 bases. CDR3 length: 13 residues. The CDR3: CASSLAGTDGYTF. In DNA form, the CDR3 reads TGTGCCAGCTCACTTGCTGGGACGGACGGCTACACCTTC.

Regarding this clonotype: This may come from a read error, since a much larger clone is one base off. The chain carries TRBV3-1 and TRBJ2-7; tentatively, D is TRBD2 (5 bases). Looked up from germline, CDR1 is LGHDT and CDR2 is YNNKEL (reference sequence). The CDR3 runs to 15 residues. CDR3 in amino acids: CAGSQGYSGPYEQYF. CDR3 sequence (DNA): TGTGCCGGCAGCCAAGGATACAGCGGACCTTACGAGCAGTACTTC.

This clonotype appeared many times. V usage is TRBV20-1 and J usage is TRBJ2-3, with D tentatively TRBD2 (6 bases). CDR3 length equals 13 residues. Trimming shortened V by 5 bases and J by 3 bases, and 12 bases separated the two germline ends. In germline, CDR1 is DFQATT, CDR2 SNEGSKA (reference sequence). The CDR3 protein is CSAGGGGTDTQYF. Here the CDR3 DNA reads TGCAGTGCTGGGGGTGGGGGGACAGATACGCAGTATTTT.

This clonotype was picked up many times. The chain has TRBV15 and TRBJ1-6, with 7 bases aligning to TRBD1. Germline CDR1 and CDR2: LNHNV and YYDKDF (reference sequence). The V gene end was trimmed by 2 bases and the J gene end by 3 bases; junction bases not matched to a gene: 1. The CDR3 is 15 residues long. CDR3 in DNA: TGTGCCACCAGCAGACGGGACAGCTATAATTCACCCCTCCACTTT. It is translated as CATSRRDSYNSPLHF.

Details on this clonotype: This may arise from a read error, as a much more abundant clone is one base away. The chain links TRBV28 to TRBJ2-5, with TRBD2 matching 11 bases. Germline trimming cut 8 bases from V and 5 bases from J; bases unmatched to any gene: 13. The CDR3 has 16 residues. CDR1 is MDHEN, CDR2 SYDVKM, per germline. The CDR3 DNA reads TGTGCCAGCGAAGGACCCGGACTAGCGGGCCTTGAGACCCAGTACTTC. It yields the protein CASEGPGLAGLETQYF.

This clonotype was counted ten times or more. The chain links TRBV6-1 to TRBJ2-5, with 12 bases aligning to TRBD2. Trimming cost V 4 bases and J 2 bases; bases outside gene matches: 8. This CDR3 is 17 amino acids long. CDR1 is MNHNS, CDR2 SASEGT, per germline. The CDR3 nucleotides are TGTGCCAGCAGTGGGTGGGCTAGCGGGAGGGCACAAGAGACCCAGTACTTC. Protein product: CASSGWASGRAQETQYF.

This clonotype was counted a few times. V is TRBV11-3 and J is TRBJ2-3, with 14 bases that match TRBD2. In germline, CDR1 is SGHNT, CDR2 YENEEA. The CDR3 length is 20 residues. V lost 5 bases and J lost 0; bases outside the gene matches: 13. CDR3 DNA: TGTGCCAGCAGCATAAGCAGGACTAGCGGGAGGCCGAACAGCACAGATACGCAGTATTTT. Translated, it gives CASSISRTSGRPNSTDTQYF.

This clonotype occurred many times. The chain joins TRBV7-9 to TRBJ2-7; TRBD1 might be the D (5 bases). CDR3 length: 15 residues. Trimming took off 5 bases at V and 2 bases at J, with 16 bases between the two ends. Germline CDR1 reads SEHNR; CDR2 reads FQNEAQ (reference sequence). DNA for the CDR3: TGTGCCAGCAGCGCATGGGGCCAGGGTGCCTACGAGCAGTACTTC. Encoded protein: CASSAWGQGAYEQYF. The variable domain in full, with the rest retrieved from reference TRBV7-9 and TRBJ2-7, is DTGVSQNPRHKITKRGQNVTFRCDPISEHNRLYWYRQTLGQGPEFLTYFQNEAQLEKSRLLSDRFSAERPKGSFSTLEIQRTEQGDSAMYLCASSAWGQGAYEQYFGPGTRLTVT.

This clonotype was picked up many times. The V call is TRBV12-3 or TRBV12-4, the J call TRBJ2-7; 13 bases line up with TRBD2. V was pared by 5 bases and J by 2 bases, with 3 bases of the junction left unmatched. The CDR3 loop spans 15 amino acids. The CDR3 DNA is TGTGCCAGCAGTCCGGGGACTAGCGGGACCTACGAGCAGTACTTC. It yields the protein CASSPGTSGTYEQYF.

This clonotype was counted ten times or more. The V and J genes are TRBV6-1 and TRBJ1-4; no reliable D call. The V end lost 7 bases, the J end lost 5 bases, and 23 bases lay between the germline ends. Germline CDR1 is MNHNS and CDR2 is SASEGT. CDR3 length: 17 amino acids. CDR3: CASTRVMVWAINEKLFF. The CDR3 DNA follows: TGTGCCAGCACCAGAGTTATGGTTTGGGCCATAAATGAAAAACTGTTTTTT.

This clonotype was observed at least ten times. The J gene is TRBJ1-1, the V gene TRBV18; perhaps TRBD1 as D (6 bases). This CDR3 has 15 residues. Trimming removed 3 bases at V and 4 bases at J, with 15 bases between. CDR1 is KGHSH, CDR2 LQKENI, per germline. CDR3 in amino acids: CASSPVGGRGTEAFF. DNA for the CDR3: TGTGCCAGCTCACCCGTAGGGGGACGGGGCACTGAAGCTTTCTTT.

The V gene is TRBV6-5, the J gene TRBJ2-4; D gene unclear. The germline gives CDR1 MNHEY, CDR2 SVGAGI. The CDR3 runs to 17 residues. V lost 0 bases and J 2 bases, leaving 14 bases between the germline ends. The CDR3 DNA sequence: TGTGCCAGCAGTTACTCACCTTCTCCCTATACCAAAAACATTCAGTACTTC. It yields the protein CASSYSPSPYTKNIQYF.

This clonotype was counted between two and nine times. A clone one base away is much larger, so this may be a read error. The chain uses TRBV6-4 and TRBJ2-3; 7 positions agree with TRBD2. CDR3 length equals 16 residues. Germline V gives CDR1 MRHNA, CDR2 SNTAGT. CDR3: CASSDSAGAATGTQYF. The DNA of the CDR3 is TGTGCCAGCAGTGACTCGGCGGGAGCCGCAACAGGTACGCAGTATTTT.

This clonotype came up a few times. The rearrangement links TRBV6-1 to TRBJ2-1; D unclear. Trimming took off 8 bases at V and 1 base at J, with 12 bases between the two ends. The CDR3 runs 14 residues. Germline loops: CDR1 MNHNS, CDR2 SASEGT. The CDR3 DNA follows: TGTGCCAGCGGGCCGTCCGGGTCCTACAATGAGCAGTTCTTC. Translated, it gives CASGPSGSYNEQFF.

CDR3 nucleotides: TGTGCCACCAGGATGGCCCCCCAGGTCTCGCAGTACTTC. Translation: CATRMAPQVSQYF. The chain uses TRBV15 and TRBJ2-7, with D uncertain. The V gene's germline CDR1 is LNHNV and CDR2 YYDKDF (reference sequence). This CDR3 is built from 13 residues. V lost 6 bases, J lost 9 bases, and 18 bases lay in between.

This clonotype was found many times. The gene calls are TRBV18 and TRBJ1-5, with a tentative D call TRBD1 (5 bases). Germline-derived CDR1 and CDR2 are KGHSH and LQKENI. The CDR3 loop spans 15 amino acids. Trimming stripped 0 bases from V and 3 bases from J, with 9 bases between. The CDR3 spells CASSPPGVDNQPQHF. Written as DNA, the CDR3 is TGTGCCAGCTCACCACCAGGGGTCGACAATCAGCCCCAGCATTTT. Together with reference TRBV18 and TRBJ1-5, the CDR3 gives the full variable domain: NAGVMQNPRHLVRRRGQEARLRCSPMKGHSHVYWYRQLPEEGLKFMVYLQKENIIDESGMPKERFSAEFPKEGPSILRIQQVVRGDSAAYFCASSPPGVDNQPQHFGDGTRLSIL.

This sequence joins TRBV7-2 and TRBJ2-7, with D perhaps being TRBD1 or TRBD2 (5 bases each). V lost 3 bases and J lost 3, with 18 bases in between. Germline loops: CDR1 SGHTA, CDR2 FQGNSA. This CDR3 spans 16 amino acids. CDR3 sequence (DNA): TGTGCCAGCAGCTTCCCGGGAAGGAGCAGGGACTACGAGCAGTACTTC. Residues: CASSFPGRSRDYEQYF.

This clonotype came up many times. This chain links TRBV20-1 with TRBJ2-2; D might be TRBD1 (6 bases). Germline assignment: CDR1 DFQATT and CDR2 SNEGSKA (reference sequence). The CDR3 is 15 amino acids. V lost 0 bases and J 3 bases, leaving 11 bases between the germline ends. The CDR3 spells CSARDQTGYTGELFF. The DNA for the CDR3 is TGCAGTGCTAGAGATCAAACAGGGTACACCGGGGAGCTGTTTTTT.

This clonotype was observed a few times. The V call is TRBV5-1, the J call TRBJ2-7, with D perhaps matching TRBD1 (6 bases). This CDR3 has 15 amino acids. The germline V and J ends were trimmed by 4 bases and 4 bases, with 18 bases remaining between them. CDR1 and CDR2 from the germline V gene are SGHRS and YFSETQ. Written as DNA, the CDR3 is TGCGCCAGCAGCCTGTTCCGTTGGACAGTTTACGAGCAGTACTTC. It codes for CASSLFRWTVYEQYF.

To note about this clonotype: A read error is possible here, since a much larger clone lies one base away. This chain uses TRBV6-1 with TRBJ2-2, with D tentatively TRBD1 or TRBD2 (5 bases each). From germline, CDR1 is MNHNS and CDR2 SASEGT. The CDR3 consists of 15 residues. CDR3 sequence: CASSRRGSNTGELSF. In DNA form, the CDR3 reads TGTGCCAGCAGCCGCCGGGGCAGCAACACCGGGGAGCTGTCTTTT.

This clonotype was seen many times. CDR3: CAIGGAVTEAFF. The CDR3 DNA sequence: TGTGCCATCGGAGGGGCCGTCACTGAAGCTTTCTTT. The gene calls are TRBV10-3 and TRBJ1-1, with a tentative D call TRBD1 (5 bases). Trimming took off 8 bases at V and 4 bases at J, with 11 bases between the two ends. The CDR3 loop spans 12 amino acids. The germline CDR1 and CDR2 sequences are ENHRY and SYGVKD.